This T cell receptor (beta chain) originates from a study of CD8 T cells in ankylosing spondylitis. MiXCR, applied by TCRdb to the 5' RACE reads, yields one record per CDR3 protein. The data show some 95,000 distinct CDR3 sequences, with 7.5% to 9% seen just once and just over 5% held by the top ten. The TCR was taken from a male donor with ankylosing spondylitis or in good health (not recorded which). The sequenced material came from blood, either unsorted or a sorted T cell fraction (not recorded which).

The DNA for the CDR3 is TGTGCCAGCAGCTTAGAGATGGCAGGGGCAACTGAAGCTTTCTTT. The encoded protein is CASSLEMAGATEAFF. This chain links TRBV7-2 with TRBJ1-1, with a weak D call TRBD1 (6 bases). V lost 1 base and J 5 bases, leaving 14 bases between the germline ends. From germline, CDR1 is SGHTA and CDR2 FQGNSA. The CDR3 sequence is 15 residues long.